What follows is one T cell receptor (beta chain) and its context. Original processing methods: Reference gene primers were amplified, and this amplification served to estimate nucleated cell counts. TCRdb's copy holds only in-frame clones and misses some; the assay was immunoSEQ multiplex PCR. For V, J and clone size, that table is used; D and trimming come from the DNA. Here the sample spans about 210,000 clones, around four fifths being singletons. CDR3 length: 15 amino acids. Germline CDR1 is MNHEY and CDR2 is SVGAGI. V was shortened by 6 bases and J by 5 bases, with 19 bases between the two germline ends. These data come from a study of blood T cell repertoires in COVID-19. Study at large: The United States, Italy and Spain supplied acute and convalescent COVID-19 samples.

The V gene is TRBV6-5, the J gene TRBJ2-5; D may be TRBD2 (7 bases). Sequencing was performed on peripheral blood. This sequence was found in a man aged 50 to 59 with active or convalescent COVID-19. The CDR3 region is CASRGGGHSQETQYF. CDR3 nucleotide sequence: TGTGCCAGCAGGGGAGGGGGACACTCCCAGGAGACCCAGTACTTC.